Shown below are 26 T cell receptor beta chains from a single sample sequenced in a study of T cell changes during pregnancy in multiple sclerosis. Repertoires were generated with immunoSEQ multiplex PCR, while TCRdb's copy carries only in-frame clones and drops some. The data contain 55,000 to 70,000 clones, roughly 87% of them singletons. The source was peripheral blood, collected in the first trimester of pregnancy. The receptors here all came from a female donor with multiple sclerosis, enrolled in a pregnancy study.

This chain joins TRBV7-3 and TRBJ1-2, with 7 nucleotides matching TRBD1. J gave up 4 bases and V 5 bases, and 4 bases lay outside the gene matches. The CDR3 contains 13 residues. Germline CDR1 reads SGHTA; CDR2 reads FQGTGA. This chain's CDR3 is CASSIGQVYGYTF. CDR3 DNA sequence: TGTGCCAGCAGCATTGGACAGGTCTATGGCTACACCTTC.

The chain links TRBV7-2 to TRBJ1-4; D is uncertain. The germline V and J ends were trimmed by 3 bases and 3 bases, with 14 bases remaining between them. This CDR3 is 16 amino acids long. The germline V gene encodes CDR1 SGHTA and CDR2 FQGNSA. This chain's CDR3 is CASSLLTGLPNEKLFF. As DNA, the CDR3 is TGTGCCAGCAGCTTGCTGACCGGACTACCTAATGAAAAACTGTTTTTT. Based on the CDR3 plus reference TRBV7-2 and TRBJ1-4, the full variable domain is GAGVSQSPSNKVTEKGKDVELRCDPISGHTALYWYRQSLGQGLEFLIYFQGNSAPDKSGLPSDRFSAERTGGSVSTLTIQRTQQEDSAVYLCASSLLTGLPNEKLFFGSGTQLSVL.

This clone is categorized as medium-sized. V and J are TRBV5-1 and TRBJ2-6; possibly TRBD2 for D (5 bases). The germline V gene has CDR1 SGHRS and CDR2 YFSETQ. Trimming stripped 5 bases from V and 2 bases from J, with 11 bases between. This CDR3 has 15 amino acids. CDR3 residues: CASSPWTPGANVLTF. The CDR3 DNA reads TGCGCCAGCAGTCCGTGGACTCCTGGGGCCAACGTCCTGACTTTC.

V usage is TRBV10-2 and J usage is TRBJ1-5, with D unclear. The CDR3 loop spans 15 amino acids. Looked up from germline, CDR1 is WSHSY and CDR2 is SAAADI. Trimming removed 5 bases from V and 4 bases from J, with 15 bases in between. The CDR3 here is CASSPQSGRNQPQHF. In nucleotides, the CDR3 is TGCGCCAGCAGTCCACAATCGGGTCGGAATCAGCCCCAGCATTTT.

This rearrangement joins TRBV7-6 to TRBJ1-1, with TRBD1 as a possible D gene (6 bases). V gave up 5 bases and J gave up 1 base, with 11 bases separating them. CDR1 and CDR2 from the germline V gene are SGHVS and FNYEAQ. The CDR3 is 14 amino acids. The CDR3, as DNA: TGTGCCAGCAGCGAATCCAGGGGGAACACTGAAGCTTTCTTT. Translating it yields CASSESRGNTEAFF.

The chain links TRBV9 to TRBJ2-3, with 8 bases matching TRBD2. With V trimmed by 4 bases and J by 4 bases, 5 bases remained unmatched. This CDR3 spans 14 amino acids. Germline values: CDR1 SGDLS, CDR2 YYNGEE. The CDR3 region is CASSFGGAPDTQYF. The CDR3 region has the DNA TGTGCCAGCAGCTTCGGGGGGGCCCCAGATACGCAGTATTTT. The whole variable domain, filled in from reference TRBV9 and TRBJ2-3, reads DSGVTQTPKHLITATGQRVTLRCSPRSGDLSVYWYQQSLDQGLQFLIQYYNGEERAKGNILERFSAQQFPDLHSELNLSSLELGDSALYFCASSFGGAPDTQYFGPGTRLTVL.

The CDR3 coding sequence is TGTGCCAGCAGCTTAGCACCCCAGGGGATTCAGCCCCAGCATTTT. Amino acid sequence: CASSLAPQGIQPQHF. The chain uses TRBV7-2 and TRBJ1-5, with D perhaps TRBD1 (6 bases). Germline V CDR1 and CDR2: SGHTA, FQGNSA. V lost 0 bases and J lost 6, with 12 bases in between. The CDR3 is 15 amino acids.

The chain is built from TRBV5-1 and TRBJ2-3, with D possibly being TRBD1 (6 bases). Per germline, CDR1 SGHRS and CDR2 YFSETQ. Trimming pared 0 bases from V and 1 base from J, leaving 9 bases between. The CDR3 has 15 amino acids. CDR3 bases: TGCGCCAGCAGCTTGGATACAGGGCGCACAGATACGCAGTATTTT. This encodes CASSLDTGRTDTQYF. Using reference TRBV5-1 and TRBJ2-3 for the parts outside the CDR3, the full variable domain is KAGVTQTPRYLIKTRGQQVTLSCSPISGHRSVSWYQQTPGQGLQFLFEYFSETQRNKGNFPGRFSGRQFSNSRSEMNVSTLELGDSALYLCASSLDTGRTDTQYFGPGTRLTVL.

The chain links TRBV7-2 to TRBJ1-2; TRBD1 might be the D (5 bases). The germline V gene has CDR1 SGHTA and CDR2 FQGNSA. Trimming took 5 bases from V and 2 from J, leaving 15 bases between them. This CDR3 region has 15 residues. CDR3 in DNA: TGTGCCAGCAGCCCAAGGACATTTTCCAACTATGGCTACACCTTC. Translation gives CASSPRTFSNYGYTF.

This clone appeared a few times. V and J are TRBV27 and TRBJ2-3; 10 bases align to TRBD2. V shed 6 bases and J 7 bases; nucleotides not matched to a gene: 16. The CDR3 sequence is 17 residues long. Germline V gene lookup returns CDR1 MNHEY and CDR2 SMNVEV (reference sequence). The CDR3 sequence is CASRIALAGALSHTQYF. The CDR3 DNA sequence: TGTGCCAGCAGAATTGCCCTAGCGGGGGCTCTTTCCCATACGCAGTATTTT.

The chain is built from TRBV2 and TRBJ2-7; possible D gene TRBD1, 5 bases. Germline CDR1 reads SNHLY; CDR2 reads FYNNEI. The V end was cut by 5 bases, the J end by 1 base, with 15 bases between. CDR3 length: 15 residues. CDR3 DNA sequence: TGTGCCAGCAGTAAGGTGGGGCGTACTTCCTACGAGCAGTACTTC. This encodes CASSKVGRTSYEQYF.

This clone turned up a few times. The chain joins TRBV6-1 to TRBJ1-5; D gene uncertain. Germline loops: CDR1 MNHNS, CDR2 SASEGT. The CDR3 covers 13 residues. Trimming took off 5 bases at V and 5 bases at J, with 10 bases between the two ends. This CDR3 is CASSQKRDQPQHF. CDR3 nucleotide sequence: TGTGCCAGCAGTCAAAAGCGGGATCAGCCCCAGCATTTT.

V and J are TRBV2 and TRBJ1-5, with 9 nucleotides matching TRBD1. The CDR3 loop spans 15 amino acids. After removal of 6 bases from V and 2 bases from J, the junction contained 5 bases not matched to a gene. Germline CDR1 is SNHLY and CDR2 is FYNNEI. The CDR3 DNA follows: TGTGCCAGCAGCGAACAGGGGGCCCGCAATCAGCCCCAGCATTTT. It codes for CASSEQGARNQPQHF. The full variable domain, with the rest looked up from reference TRBV2 and TRBJ1-5, is EPEVTQTPSHQVTQMGQEVILRCVPISNHLYFYWYRQILGQKVEFLVSFYNNEISEKSEIFDDQFSVERPDGSNFTLKIRSTKLEDSAMYFCASSEQGARNQPQHFGDGTRLSIL.

The V call is TRBV2, the J call TRBJ2-1; 12 nucleotides line up with TRBD1. The CDR3 loop spans 18 amino acids. Germline V gene lookup returns CDR1 SNHLY and CDR2 FYNNEI. V lost 7 bases and J lost 5; bases outside the gene matches: 15. The DNA of the CDR3 is TGTGCCAGCACCCCCAGGGGGACAGGGGGCAATCCAAACAATGAGCAGTTCTTC. It codes for CASTPRGTGGNPNNEQFF.

The chain couples TRBV19 to TRBJ2-1; 7 bases map to TRBD1. The length of the CDR3 is 15 residues. V shed 5 bases and J 1 base; nucleotides not matched to a gene: 5. Germline V gene sequence: CDR1 LNHDA, CDR2 SQIVND (reference sequence). CDR3 coding DNA: TGTGCCAGTAGTGTCCAGGGGGAGTCCTACAATGAGCAGTTCTTC. Translating gives CASSVQGESYNEQFF. The full variable domain, with the rest looked up from reference TRBV19 and TRBJ2-1, is DGGITQSPKYLFRKEGQNVTLSCEQNLNHDAMYWYRQDPGQGLRLIYYSQIVNDFQKGDIAEGYSVSREKKESFPLTVTSAQKNPTAFYLCASSVQGESYNEQFFGPGTRLTVL.

The genes are TRBV30 and TRBJ2-6; D is unclear. Looked up from germline, CDR1 is GTSNPN and CDR2 is SVGIG (reference sequence). The length of the CDR3 is 12 residues. Trimming shortened V by 5 bases and J by 3 bases, and 5 bases separated the two germline ends. DNA for the CDR3: TGTGCCTGGGAGTATGGGGCCAACGTCCTGACTTTC. This codes for CAWEYGANVLTF.

This clone occurred many times. J is TRBJ1-1 and V is TRBV19; D is unresolved. Deletions cut 3 bases from V and 1 base from J, with 12 bases between. This CDR3 has 15 residues. In germline, CDR1 is LNHDA, CDR2 SQIVND (reference sequence). CDR3: CASSISSSPNTEAFF. The CDR3 DNA follows: TGTGCCAGTAGTATTAGTAGCAGCCCGAACACTGAAGCTTTCTTT.

V is TRBV9 and J is TRBJ1-4; 7 nucleotides match TRBD1. From germline, CDR1 is SGDLS and CDR2 YYNGEE. Trimming at V came to 4 bases and at J to 8 bases, leaving 11 bases not matched to a gene. The length of the CDR3 is 15 residues. The CDR3 protein is CASSPSTGRGEKLFF. CDR3 in DNA: TGTGCCAGCAGCCCCTCGACAGGGAGAGGGGAAAAACTGTTTTTT.

The rearrangement uses TRBV6-1 and TRBJ2-6, with 7 bases lining up with TRBD2. Germline CDR1 reads MNHNS; CDR2 reads SASEGT. The CDR3 length is 14 residues. With 10 bases clipped from V and 3 bases from J, the junction kept 6 bases outside the gene matches. The CDR3: CATGEGDGANVLTF. CDR3 DNA: TGTGCCACGGGGGAGGGAGATGGGGCCAACGTCCTGACTTTC.

This clone was observed a handful of times. V and J are TRBV7-9 and TRBJ1-5, with D possibly being TRBD1 (6 bases). Trimming pared 1 base from V and 5 bases from J, leaving 12 bases between. Per germline, CDR1 SEHNR and CDR2 FQNEAQ (reference sequence). The CDR3 totals 15 residues. In DNA, the CDR3 is TGTGCCAGCAGCTTAGACAGGGAGTGGGATCAGCCCCAGCATTTT. This codes for CASSLDREWDQPQHF.

This clone was counted a few times. The CDR3 DNA reads as TGCGCCAGCAGCCAGGAAAGCGGGGGGTCTTACAATGAGCAGTTCTTC. Translating gives CASSQESGGSYNEQFF. The chain couples TRBV4-3 to TRBJ2-1, with 9 bases matching TRBD2. CDR1 is LGHNA, CDR2 YSLEER, per germline. This CDR3 has 16 amino acids. The V and J ends lost 3 bases and 4 bases, in that order; junction bases with no gene match: 7.

The chain links TRBV5-8 to TRBJ1-4, with D maybe TRBD1 (5 bases). This CDR3 has 16 amino acids. Germline lookup yields CDR1 SGHTS and CDR2 YDEGEE. The germline V and J ends were trimmed by 4 bases and 0 bases, with 13 bases remaining between them. The CDR3: CASSPRGLATNEKLFF. The CDR3 coding sequence is TGTGCCAGCAGCCCAAGGGGCCTCGCAACTAATGAAAAACTGTTTTTT. The full variable domain, completed using reference TRBV5-8 and TRBJ1-4, is EAGVTQSPTHLIKTRGQQATLRCSPISGHTSVYWYQQALGLGLQFLLWYDEGEERNRGNFPPRFSGRQFPNYSSELNVNALELEDSALYLCASSPRGLATNEKLFFGSGTQLSVL.

V gene TRBV2 combines with J gene TRBJ1-5; TRBD1 is a possible D gene (6 bases). Germline CDR1 reads SNHLY; CDR2 reads FYNNEI. The CDR3 sequence is 14 residues long. Trimming pared 4 bases from V and 0 bases from J, leaving 7 bases between. This CDR3 reads CASSGQDSNQPQHF. In DNA, the CDR3 is TGTGCCAGCAGTGGACAGGATAGCAATCAGCCCCAGCATTTT. Using reference TRBV2 and TRBJ1-5 for the parts outside the CDR3, the full variable domain is EPEVTQTPSHQVTQMGQEVILRCVPISNHLYFYWYRQILGQKVEFLVSFYNNEISEKSEIFDDQFSVERPDGSNFTLKIRSTKLEDSAMYFCASSGQDSNQPQHFGDGTRLSIL.

The chain couples TRBV25-1 to TRBJ2-7; a possible D gene is TRBD2 (6 bases). From germline, CDR1 is MGHDK and CDR2 SYGVNS. Trimming cost V 6 bases and J 5 bases, with 20 bases left between them. The CDR3 totals 15 residues. The CDR3 is CASSPIVRECHEQYF. The CDR3 DNA reads TGTGCCAGCAGCCCCATCGTACGGGAGTGCCACGAGCAGTACTTC.

The chain links TRBV10-1 to TRBJ2-2; 14 nucleotides line up with TRBD2. J lost 1 base, V lost 0 bases, and 4 bases had no gene match. Germline assignment: CDR1 WNHNN and CDR2 SYGVQD (reference sequence). CDR3 length: 19 amino acids. The CDR3 DNA follows: TGCGCCAGCAGTGAGTCCCCAGGACTAGCGGGAGGGAACACCGGGGAGCTGTTTTTT. Protein: CASSESPGLAGGNTGELFF.

The chain couples TRBV11-2 to TRBJ2-2, with 12 nucleotides matching TRBD2. Germline values: CDR1 SGHAT, CDR2 FQNNGV. This CDR3 contains 18 residues. Trimming took 5 bases from V and 3 from J; bases not matched to a gene: 10. CDR3 nucleotide sequence: TGTGCCAGCAGCATGGGACTAGCGGGCTCGGCGGACACCGGGGAGCTGTTTTTT. Its protein is CASSMGLAGSADTGELFF.